This T cell receptor beta chain was observed in a study of T cells after yellow fever vaccination. Regarding the study as a whole: Most primary-vaccination clones reappeared after the booster (approximately 96% CD4, roughly 88% CD8).

TCRdb recomputed calls from the 5' RACE reads with MiXCR, one row per CDR3 protein. The table has 200,000 to 300,000 distinct CDR3 sequences, 13% seen once. Concerning this clonotype itself: Its specificity is unknown.

Per germline, CDR1 SGHTA and CDR2 FQGNSA. The CDR3 consists of 12 residues. Trimming removed 5 bases from V and 2 bases from J, with 4 bases in between. Sequenced here: CD4+ T cells sorted from PBMCs, sampled 45 days after the yellow fever booster vaccination. This chain connects TRBV7-2 to TRBJ2-1; no firm D call. The source of this sequence is a man younger than 40 who received the YFV17D yellow fever vaccine. The CDR3 DNA sequence: TGTGCCAGCAGCAAAACCTACAATGAGCAGTTCTTC. It encodes CASSKTYNEQFF. Full variable domain (rest looked up from reference TRBV7-2 and TRBJ2-1): GAGVSQSPSNKVTEKGKDVELRCDPISGHTALYWYRQSLGQGLEFLIYFQGNSAPDKSGLPSDRFSAERTGGSVSTLTIQRTQQEDSAVYLCASSKTYNEQFFGPGTRLTVL.